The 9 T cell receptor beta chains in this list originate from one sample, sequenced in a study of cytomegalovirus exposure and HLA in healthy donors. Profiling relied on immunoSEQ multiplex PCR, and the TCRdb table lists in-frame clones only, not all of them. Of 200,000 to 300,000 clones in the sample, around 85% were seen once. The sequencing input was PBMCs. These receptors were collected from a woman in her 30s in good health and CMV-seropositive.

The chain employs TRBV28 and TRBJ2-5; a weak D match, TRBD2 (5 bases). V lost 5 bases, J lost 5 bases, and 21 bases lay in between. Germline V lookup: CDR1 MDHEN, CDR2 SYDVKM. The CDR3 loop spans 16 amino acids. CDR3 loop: CASSPSSGGGRETQYF. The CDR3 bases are TGTGCCAGCAGTCCATCTTCAGGCGGAGGTAGGGAGACCCAGTACTTC.

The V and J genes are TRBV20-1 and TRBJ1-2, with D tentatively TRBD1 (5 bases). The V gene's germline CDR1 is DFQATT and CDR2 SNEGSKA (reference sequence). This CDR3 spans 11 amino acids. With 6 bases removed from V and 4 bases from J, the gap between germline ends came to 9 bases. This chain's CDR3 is CSAPTVYGYTF. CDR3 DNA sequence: TGCAGTGCCCCGACAGTCTATGGCTACACCTTC.

CDR3 sequence (DNA): TGCGCCAGCAGCCCCCAGGCCACCTACGAGCAGTACTTC. It encodes CASSPQATYEQYF. The chain links TRBV5-1 to TRBJ2-7; D unclear. This CDR3 has 13 amino acids. Trimming took off 4 bases at V and 2 bases at J, with 10 bases between the two ends. Germline V gene lookup returns CDR1 SGHRS and CDR2 YFSETQ.

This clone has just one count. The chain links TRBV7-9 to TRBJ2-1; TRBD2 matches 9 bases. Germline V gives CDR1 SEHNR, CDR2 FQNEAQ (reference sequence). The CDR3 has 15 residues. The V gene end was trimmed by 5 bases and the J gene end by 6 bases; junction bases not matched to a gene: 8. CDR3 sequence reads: CASSPVAGVSNEQFF. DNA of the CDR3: TGTGCCAGCAGCCCTGTAGCGGGAGTTTCCAATGAGCAGTTCTTC.

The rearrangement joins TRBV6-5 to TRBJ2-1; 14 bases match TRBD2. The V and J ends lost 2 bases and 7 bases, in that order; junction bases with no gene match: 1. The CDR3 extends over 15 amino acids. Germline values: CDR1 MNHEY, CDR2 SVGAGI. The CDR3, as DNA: TGTGCCAGCAGTTACGGGACTAGCGGGAGTAATGAGCAGTTCTTC. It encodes CASSYGTSGSNEQFF.

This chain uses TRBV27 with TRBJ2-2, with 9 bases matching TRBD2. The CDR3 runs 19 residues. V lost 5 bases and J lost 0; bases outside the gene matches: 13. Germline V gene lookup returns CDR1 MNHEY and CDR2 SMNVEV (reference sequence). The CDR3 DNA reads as TGTGCCAGCAGTCGTCCCGGGACTAGCAGACACGCGAACACCGGGGAGCTGTTTTTT. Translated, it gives CASSRPGTSRHANTGELFF.

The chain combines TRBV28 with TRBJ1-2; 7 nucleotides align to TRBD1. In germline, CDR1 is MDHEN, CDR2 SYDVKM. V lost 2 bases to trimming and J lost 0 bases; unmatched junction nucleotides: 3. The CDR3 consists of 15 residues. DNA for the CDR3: TGTGCCAGCAGTTTAACAGGGACAGCTAACTATGGCTACACCTTC. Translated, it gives CASSLTGTANYGYTF.

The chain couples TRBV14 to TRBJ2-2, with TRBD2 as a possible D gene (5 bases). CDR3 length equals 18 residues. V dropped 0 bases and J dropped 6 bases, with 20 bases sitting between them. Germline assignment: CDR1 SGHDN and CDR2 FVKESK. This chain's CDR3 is CASSQEARTLGLAGELFF. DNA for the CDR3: TGTGCCAGCAGCCAAGAGGCGAGGACTTTGGGTCTGGCCGGGGAGCTGTTTTTT.

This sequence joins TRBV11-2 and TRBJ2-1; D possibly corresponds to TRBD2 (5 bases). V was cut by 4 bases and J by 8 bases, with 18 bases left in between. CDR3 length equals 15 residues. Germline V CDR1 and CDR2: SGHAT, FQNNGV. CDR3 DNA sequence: TGTGCCAGCAGCTCTGGGAGCTCGGGTGTGGATGAGCAGTTCTTC. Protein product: CASSSGSSGVDEQFF.